The source of this T cell receptor beta chain is a study of cytomegalovirus exposure and HLA in healthy donors. Repertoires were generated with immunoSEQ multiplex PCR, while TCRdb's copy carries only in-frame clones and drops some. The repertoire holds under 150,000 clones, with roughly 88% as singletons. This clone was seen a single time. Its antigen remains unidentified. Germline CDR1 is PRHDT and CDR2 is FYEKMQ (reference sequence). The V gene lost 1 base and the J gene lost 1 base, with 7 bases spanning the gap. This CDR3 region has 14 residues. Regarding the study as a whole: The study put under 200 TCR beta chains on its list as cytomegalovirus-associated.

This receptor was identified in a young woman in good health and CMV-seropositive. The chain has TRBV13 and TRBJ1-1; no definite D call. Sequenced input: PBMCs. The chain's CDR3 is CASSLAVGNTEAFF. In DNA form, the CDR3 reads TGTGCCAGCAGCTTAGCGGTCGGGAACACTGAAGCTTTCTTT.